Below are 9 T cell receptor beta chains sequenced from a single sample in a study of shared clonotypes between healthy human individuals. Sequencing was performed with immunoSEQ multiplex PCR; in TCRdb, only in-frame clones are kept and a portion is missing. Of roughly 1 million clones in the sample, around 78% were seen once. Sequenced input: memory CD4+ T cells from PBMCs. The subset here: CD45RA-negative fraction. Source of these receptors: a young man in good health. Some clones in this sample may be carry-over from other donors' samples.

The chain joins TRBV11-1 to TRBJ2-5; tentative D call: TRBD2 (5 bases). V gave up 5 bases and J gave up 5 bases, with 21 bases separating them. Germline V gene lookup returns CDR1 SGHAT and CDR2 FQDESV (reference sequence). The CDR3 runs 16 residues. CDR3: CASSPSFRGLQETQYF. CDR3 in DNA: TGTGCCAGCAGCCCTAGTTTCCGGGGTCTACAGGAGACCCAGTACTTC.

This chain uses TRBV19 with TRBJ2-7; D ambiguous. The germline V gene has CDR1 LNHDA and CDR2 SQIVND (reference sequence). This CDR3 region has 15 residues. The germline V and J ends were trimmed by 2 bases and 0 bases, with 11 bases remaining between them. The CDR3 loop reads CASSINLGSSYEQYF. The CDR3 nucleotides are TGTGCCAGTAGTATAAATCTGGGCAGCTCCTACGAGCAGTACTTC. The full variable domain, its missing parts supplied by reference TRBV19 and TRBJ2-7, is DGGITQSPKYLFRKEGQNVTLSCEQNLNHDAMYWYRQDPGQGLRLIYYSQIVNDFQKGDIAEGYSVSREKKESFPLTVTSAQKNPTAFYLCASSINLGSSYEQYFGPGTRLTVT.

The chain links TRBV7-3 to TRBJ1-2, with D hard to call. The CDR3 extends over 15 amino acids. Trimming stripped 0 bases from V and 2 bases from J, with 10 bases between. Germline V gene data show CDR1 as SGHTA and CDR2 as FQGTGA. CDR3 nucleotides: TGTGCCAGCAGCTTAACTCCCGACACCAACTATGGCTACACCTTC. Amino acids: CASSLTPDTNYGYTF.

The chain employs TRBV6-1 and TRBJ2-3; a possible D gene is TRBD1 (7 bases). The CDR3 covers 14 residues. Germline CDR1 reads MNHNS; CDR2 reads SASEGT. V lost 6 bases, J lost 5 bases, and 15 bases lay in between. The chain's CDR3 is CASRGQGGRDTQYF. The CDR3 bases are TGTGCCAGCAGGGGCCAGGGGGGAAGAGATACGCAGTATTTT.

In nucleotides, the CDR3 is TGCGCCAGCAGACCGGGACAGGGTAGCACTGAAGCTTTCTTT. Translating it yields CASRPGQGSTEAFF. The rearrangement uses TRBV4-1 and TRBJ1-1, with TRBD1 identical over 9 bases. V dropped 6 bases and J dropped 4; count of bases not matched to a gene: 6. This CDR3 contains 14 residues. Germline loops: CDR1 MGHRA, CDR2 YSYEKL.

The gene calls are TRBV5-1 and TRBJ2-1; 12 bases are a match to TRBD2. Per germline, CDR1 SGHRS and CDR2 YFSETQ. The CDR3 totals 16 residues. With V trimmed by 4 bases and J by 2 bases, 4 bases remained unmatched. CDR3 sequence reads: CASSPRLAGAYNEQFF. DNA of the CDR3: TGCGCCAGCAGCCCACGACTAGCGGGGGCCTACAATGAGCAGTTCTTC. The full variable domain, in which reference TRBV5-1 and TRBJ2-1 provide the parts outside the CDR3, is KAGVTQTPRYLIKTRGQQVTLSCSPISGHRSVSWYQQTPGQGLQFLFEYFSETQRNKGNFPGRFSGRQFSNSRSEMNVSTLELGDSALYLCASSPRLAGAYNEQFFGPGTRLTVL.

This rearrangement joins TRBV5-1 to TRBJ1-1; the D is unclear. Trimming removed 7 bases from V and 0 bases from J, with 10 bases in between. Germline V gives CDR1 SGHRS, CDR2 YFSETQ. The CDR3 extends over 13 amino acids. CDR3 loop: CASSRDLNTEAFF. CDR3 in DNA: TGCGCCAGCTCCCGGGATCTGAACACTGAAGCTTTCTTT.

The chain carries TRBV10-3 and TRBJ2-2, with D possibly being TRBD2 (6 bases). Between the trimmed V and J ends, which lost 2 bases and 3 bases, there was a span of 13 bases. The CDR3 length is 16 residues. CDR1 ENHRY and CDR2 SYGVKD come from the germline V gene. The CDR3 nucleotides are TGTGCCATCAGTGAGGGAGGGCTAGATGACACCGGGGAGCTGTTTTTT. Translated, it gives CAISEGGLDDTGELFF.

CDR3 DNA sequence: TGTGCCAGCAGCGCGGGACACGGAGGTGATGTACAGTTCTTC. Translated: CASSAGHGGDVQFF. The chain recombines TRBV9 with TRBJ2-1; D is perhaps TRBD1 (6 bases). This CDR3 has 14 amino acids. Germline V CDR1 and CDR2: SGDLS, YYNGEE. V was trimmed by 3 bases and J by 13 bases, leaving 20 bases between them.